A single sample is the source of the 10 T cell receptor beta chains below, sequenced in a study of tumor-infiltrating lymphocytes in primary liver carcinoma. TCR beta cDNA was made from approximately 540 ng total RNA with a constant-region primer. Employing slightly modified ARM-PCR, three nested multiplex PCR rounds were run, and these gave rise to the TCR beta libraries. The first two PCR rounds used TRBV1-TRBV30 forward primers with a C-beta reverse primer, nine to ten cycles each. TCRdb fed the multiplex PCR reads into MiXCR, producing one record per CDR3 protein. The profile shows 150,000 to 200,000 distinct CDR3 sequences, 70% to 90% of them singletons. Scientists recovered RNA and DNA together from about 21-30 mg of unsorted bulk tissue. Source material: tumor tissue from primary liver carcinoma. The origin of the receptors is a middle-aged man with primary liver carcinoma and hepatitis B virus infection.

Regarding this clonotype: Mismatch with germline at one junction end may stem from a read error. The V gene is TRBV29-1, the J gene TRBJ1-1; possible D gene TRBD1, 5 bases. The CDR3 sequence is 15 residues long. Germline V gene lookup returns CDR1 SQVTM and CDR2 ANQGSEA. CDR3 DNA: TGCAGTGTTCTTCCTGGGTGGGGGATGAACACTGAAGCTCTCTTT. Translation gives CSVLPGWGMNTEALF.

Ten or more counts support this clonotype. With a much larger clone just one base away, this may be a read error. This sequence joins TRBV4-3 and TRBJ2-7, with 7 bases identical to TRBD2. The CDR3 consists of 15 residues. V shed 1 base, J shed 8 bases, and the junction held 11 bases outside the gene matches. CDR1 and CDR2 (germline): LGHNA, YSLEER. The CDR3 region has the DNA TGCGCCAGCAGCCAAGGTCCGGGAGGAGAGGACAAGCAGTACTTC. Translation: CASSQGPGGEDKQYF.

The count of this clonotype is one. One junction end does not reproduce the germline sequence, and a read error may be involved. J is TRBJ1-1 and V is TRBV12-3 or TRBV12-4, with D possibly being TRBD1 (6 bases). The CDR3 loop spans 13 amino acids. The CDR3 DNA reads TGTGCCAGCAGTATCTCAGGGGCCGCTGAAACTTTCTTT. Its translation: CASSISGAAETFF.

Remarks on this clonotype: At one end the junction does not follow the germline gene, possibly because of a read error. This CDR3 is CAFRTGSWAYNEQFF. The CDR3 DNA is TGTGCCTTCAGAACCGGGTCATGGGCCTACAATGAGCAGTTCTTC. The rearrangement links TRBV10-3 to TRBJ2-1; D is undetermined. Germline V CDR1 and CDR2: ENHRY, SYGVKD. The CDR3 contains 15 residues.

The V gene is TRBV12-3 or TRBV12-4, the J gene TRBJ2-5; D is unresolved. CDR3 size: 13 residues. The V end lost 6 bases, the J end lost 5 bases, and 13 bases lay between the germline ends. The CDR3 DNA is TGTGCCAGCAGCGTAGGCTACCGGGAGACCCAGTACTTC. It yields the protein CASSVGYRETQYF.

The sample holds one count of this clonotype. The germline gene is not matched at one end of the junction; a read error may be the cause. The chain recombines TRBV7-9 with TRBJ1-2, with a tentative D call TRBD1 (5 bases). Germline CDR1 and CDR2: SEHNR and FQNEAQ (reference sequence). This CDR3 region has 14 residues. The chain's CDR3 is CASSISGGELGYIF. The CDR3 nucleotides are TGTGCCAGCAGCATATCTGGGGGAGAGCTGGGCTACATCTTC.

Only one count was recorded for this clonotype. Its ends do not fully match the called genes, so a read error is possible. This chain links TRBV29-1 with TRBJ2-5; 9 bases are a match to TRBD2. The CDR3 sequence is 12 residues long. Germline values: CDR1 SQVTM, CDR2 ANQGSEA. CDR3 in DNA: TGCAGCATTGACATAGCGGGGGAAACCCAGTACTTC. This translates into CSIDIAGETQYF.

Details on this clonotype: At one end the junction does not follow the germline gene, possibly because of a read error. CDR3 in DNA: TGTGCCAGCAGCCAAAAACGTAACACTGAAGTTTTCTTT. Its translation is CASSQKRNTEVFF. The V and J genes are TRBV4-3 and TRBJ1-1; unclear D gene. CDR3 length: 13 residues. Germline CDR1 LGHNA, CDR2 YSLEER.

Details on this clonotype: One end of the junction does not line up with germline, which may come from a read error. The chain joins TRBV10-3 to TRBJ2-3, with TRBD2 identical over 14 bases. Germline CDR1 and CDR2: ENHRY and SYGVKD. The CDR3 runs 19 residues. In DNA, the CDR3 is TGTCCCATCAGTGAAATTGGACTAGCGGGAGGAAGTGGAACAGATACGCAGTATTTT. It is translated as CPISEIGLAGGSGTDTQYF.

The chain carries TRBV11-3 and TRBJ2-1; perhaps TRBD1 as D (5 bases). Germline V gene lookup returns CDR1 SGHNT and CDR2 YENEEA. The germline V and J ends were trimmed by 1 base and 4 bases, with 14 bases remaining between them. The length of the CDR3 is 16 residues. The CDR3 DNA is TGTGCCAGCAGCTTAGCTGCTGGGGCAGGTTACAATGAGCAGTTCTTC. Amino acid sequence: CASSLAAGAGYNEQFF. The whole variable domain, filled in from reference TRBV11-3 and TRBJ2-1, reads EAGVVQSPRYKIIEKKQPVAFWCNPISGHNTLYWYLQNLGQGPELLIRYENEEAVDDSQLPKDRFSAERLKGVDSTLKIQPAELGDSAVYLCASSLAAGAGYNEQFFGPGTRLTVL.